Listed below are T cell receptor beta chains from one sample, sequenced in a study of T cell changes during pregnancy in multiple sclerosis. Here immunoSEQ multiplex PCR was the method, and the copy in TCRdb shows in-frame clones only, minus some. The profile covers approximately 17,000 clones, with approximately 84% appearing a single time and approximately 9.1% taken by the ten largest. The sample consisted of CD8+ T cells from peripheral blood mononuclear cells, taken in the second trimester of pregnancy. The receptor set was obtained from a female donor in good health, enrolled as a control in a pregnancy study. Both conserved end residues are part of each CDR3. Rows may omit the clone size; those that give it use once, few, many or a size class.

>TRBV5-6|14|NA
CASSLYVSSYEQYF
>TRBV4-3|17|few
CASSQGGSGASYNEQFF
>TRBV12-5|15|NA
CASGLGGDWGGTQYF
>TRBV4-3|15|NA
CASSQRRGVYNEQFF
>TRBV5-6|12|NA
CASSLGTERAFF
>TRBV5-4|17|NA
CASSLDGTRAVETEAFF
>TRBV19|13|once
CASSIGGNTEAFF
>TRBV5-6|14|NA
CASSFRGTNQPQHF
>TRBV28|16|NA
CASSLRGSNPSYEQYF
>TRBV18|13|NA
CASSSIVGDTQYF
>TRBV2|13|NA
CASSGGEAYEQYF
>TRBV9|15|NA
CASSSPGTANTEAFF
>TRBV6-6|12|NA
CARHERNSPLHF
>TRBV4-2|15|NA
CASSQEKGRGDGYTF
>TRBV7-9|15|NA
CASSFTTGGLTEAFF
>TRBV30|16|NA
CAWSVRLDSYTGELFF
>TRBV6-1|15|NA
CASSEGALATDTQYF
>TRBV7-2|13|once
CASSLGRGEWYTF
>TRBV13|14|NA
CASSFSGNSYEQYF
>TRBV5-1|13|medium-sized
CASSTRDRASAFF
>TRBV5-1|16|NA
CASSLHDVAQGSPLHF
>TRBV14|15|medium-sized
CASSQSRDRVSEQYF
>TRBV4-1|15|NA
CASSQAPDGGTEAFF
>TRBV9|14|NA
CASSAPNRDTEAFF
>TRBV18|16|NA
CASSPTGQGVTGELFF
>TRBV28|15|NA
CASSSAGGVTDTQYF
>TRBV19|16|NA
CASSPRQGTGANVLTF
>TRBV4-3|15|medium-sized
CASSARGGLRETQYF
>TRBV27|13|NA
CASSWGAYNEQFF
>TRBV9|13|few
CASSGSLNTEAFF
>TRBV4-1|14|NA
CASSSRQSRNTIYF
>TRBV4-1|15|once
CASSPGEGGGSPLHF
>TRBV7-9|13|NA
CASRGTGNSPLHF
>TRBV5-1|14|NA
CASSLAEQGNEQFF
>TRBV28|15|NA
CASRAPTGFGVPQHF
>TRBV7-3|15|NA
CPFRPPSDESDTQYF
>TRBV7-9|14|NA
CASSREGLQETQYF
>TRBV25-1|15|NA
CASSEKLGARDGYTF
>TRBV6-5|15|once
CASSYSRGMNTEAFF
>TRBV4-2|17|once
CASSSPTTGLAEETQYF